These 14 T cell receptor beta chains share one sample of origin, sequenced in a study of CD8+CD57+ T cells in acquired aplastic anemia. It was genomic DNA that served as the template for profiling TCR beta VDJ and CDR3. TCRdb fed the reads into MiXCR, producing one record per CDR3 protein. The sample lists some 82,000 distinct CDR3 sequences; around 44% were seen once. What was sequenced was sorted CD4+, CD8+, or CD8+CD57+ T cells (not recorded which) from PBMCs. The receptors derive from a human donor in good health, serving as a control.

The rearrangement joins TRBV9 to TRBJ2-7, with 12 nucleotides matching TRBD2. The V and J ends lost 3 bases and 6 bases, in that order; junction bases with no gene match: 4. CDR3 length: 14 amino acids. Germline CDR1 and CDR2: SGDLS and YYNGEE. DNA for the CDR3: TGTGCCAGCAGCGCAAGACTAGCGGGAGTCGAGCAGTACTTC. Translation gives CASSARLAGVEQYF.

The sample holds many counts of this clonotype. A junction end diverges from the germline sequence, so it may reflect a read error. V and J are TRBV12-3 or TRBV12-4 and TRBJ2-5; D gene ambiguous. The CDR3 spans 11 residues. CDR3 coding DNA: TGTGCCAGCAGCTTAGCTGAGACCCAGTACTTC. Protein: CASSLAETQYF.

This clonotype has a count of ten or more. The chain has TRBV9 and TRBJ1-3, with unresolved D. The V end lost 3 bases, the J end lost 0 bases, and 4 bases lay between the germline ends. The CDR3 has 13 amino acids. Germline V gene sequence: CDR1 SGDLS, CDR2 YYNGEE. The CDR3 spells CASSAPSGNTIYF. The CDR3 DNA reads TGTGCCAGCAGCGCCCCCTCTGGAAACACCATATATTTT.

Many counts were recorded for this clonotype. The rearrangement uses TRBV15 and TRBJ2-1; 9 bases are shared with TRBD1. V lost 0 bases and J lost 7; bases outside the gene matches: 4. Germline V gene data show CDR1 as LNHNV and CDR2 as YYDKDF (reference sequence). The CDR3 is 15 residues long. CDR3 nucleotides: TGTGCCACCAGCAGAGATAGACAGGGGGGGAATGAGCAGTTCTTC. Its translation is CATSRDRQGGNEQFF.

The chain recombines TRBV15 with TRBJ1-2, with 7 bases matching TRBD1. Germline-derived CDR1 and CDR2 are LNHNV and YYDKDF (reference sequence). Trimming removed 0 bases from V and 4 bases from J; junction bases left unmatched: 8. This CDR3 is built from 16 residues. CDR3 region: CATSREVGQQTYGYTF. The CDR3 coding sequence is TGTGCCACCAGCAGAGAGGTGGGACAGCAAACCTATGGCTACACCTTC.

V and J are TRBV11-2 and TRBJ2-2; 8 bases are shared with TRBD2. Germline CDR1 is SGHAT and CDR2 is FQNNGV. This CDR3 has 17 amino acids. V gave up 5 bases and J gave up 3 bases; unmatched junction bases: 11. The CDR3 DNA reads TGTGCCAGCAGCCACCCCCGGGAGGGCTACTACACCGGGGAGCTGTTTTTT. It specifies CASSHPREGYYTGELFF.

This clonotype was seen repeatedly, ten times or more. The gene calls are TRBV10-3 and TRBJ2-5; D possibly corresponds to TRBD2 (6 bases). Germline V gene lookup returns CDR1 ENHRY and CDR2 SYGVKD. The CDR3 has 15 residues. CDR3 in amino acids: CATGGQGSQRETQYF. As DNA, the CDR3 is TGTGCTACTGGAGGGCAGGGATCGCAGAGAGAGACCCAGTACTTC.

This clonotype was counted at least ten times. In nucleotides, the CDR3 is TGTGCCAGCAGTTATGAGACAGGAAGGGCCTACGAGCAGTACTTC. As protein: CASSYETGRAYEQYF. The chain recombines TRBV11-2 with TRBJ2-7; D possibly corresponds to TRBD1 (6 bases). Germline CDR1 reads SGHAT; CDR2 reads FQNNGV. The V gene lost 6 bases and the J gene lost 2 bases, with 17 bases spanning the gap. The CDR3 extends over 15 amino acids. Supplemented by reference TRBV11-2 and TRBJ2-7, the full variable domain reads EAGVAQSPRYKIIEKRQSVAFWCNPISGHATLYWYQQILGQGPKLLIQFQNNGVVDDSQLPKDRFSAERLKGVDSTLKIQPAKLEDSAVYLCASSYETGRAYEQYFGPGTRLTVT.

This clonotype was detected only a few times. The CDR3 DNA sequence: TGTGCCATCAGCGGGACAGGGGTTGAAGCTTTCTTT. Protein sequence: CAISGTGVEAFF. The J gene is TRBJ1-1, the V gene TRBV10-3; TRBD1 agrees at 10 bases. V lost 6 bases to trimming and J lost 7 bases; unmatched junction nucleotides: 2. The CDR3 sequence is 12 residues long. Germline loops: CDR1 ENHRY, CDR2 SYGVKD.

This clonotype showed up many times. This chain connects TRBV10-1 to TRBJ2-4; TRBD2 matches at 14 bases. The trim removed 4 bases at V and 2 bases at J, leaving 1 base unmatched. In germline, CDR1 is WNHNN, CDR2 SYGVQD (reference sequence). The CDR3 is 16 residues long. The CDR3 DNA reads as TGCGCCAGCAGTGGACTAGCGGGGGGGTCCAAAAACATTCAGTACTTC. Amino acid sequence: CASSGLAGGSKNIQYF.

This sequence joins TRBV29-1 and TRBJ1-2; 10 bases are a match to TRBD1. Germline-derived CDR1 and CDR2 are SQVTM and ANQGSEA. This CDR3 is 14 amino acids long. V was pared by 4 bases and J by 7 bases, with 9 bases of the junction left unmatched. CDR3 nucleotides: TGCAGCGTTGGGGGACCGGGACAGGGGTCTGGCTACACCTTC. This encodes CSVGGPGQGSGYTF.

This clonotype showed up just a few times. This sequence joins TRBV5-5 and TRBJ2-2; tentatively, D is TRBD1 or TRBD2 (5 bases each). The length of the CDR3 is 15 residues. Trimming shortened V by 2 bases and J by 7 bases, and 15 bases separated the two germline ends. Germline V lookup: CDR1 SGHKS, CDR2 YYEKEE (reference sequence). The CDR3 loop reads CASSLVGGQGGELFF. CDR3 DNA: TGTGCCAGCAGCTTAGTTGGCGGGCAGGGCGGGGAGCTGTTTTTT.

This chain connects TRBV11-2 to TRBJ2-1; 7 positions match TRBD1. The CDR3 loop spans 15 amino acids. J gave up 8 bases and V 5 bases, and 12 bases lay outside the gene matches. Germline values: CDR1 SGHAT, CDR2 FQNNGV. As DNA, the CDR3 is TGTGCCAGCAGCCCACAGGGGATGATGGGCGATGAGCAGTTCTTC. Amino acid sequence: CASSPQGMMGDEQFF.

CDR3: CASSRIRGSEAFF. CDR3 nucleotides: TGTGCCAGCTCCCGGATCCGCGGGTCTGAAGCTTTCTTT. This chain connects TRBV25-1 to TRBJ1-1; the D is unclear. V gave up 8 bases and J gave up 6 bases, with 16 bases separating them. The CDR3 is 13 residues long. CDR1 is MGHDK and CDR2 is SYGVNS in the germline V gene.